This T cell receptor (beta chain) was obtained from a study of blood T cells in healthy people across ages. The study, taken as a whole, reports: Whereas aged donors had fewer naive CD4+ cells, long-lived donors had more of them and higher diversity. Diversity estimates drawn from one million T cells were deemed underestimates.

Germline loops: CDR1 LNHNV, CDR2 YYDKDF (reference sequence). Germline trimming cut 7 bases from V and 15 bases from J; bases unmatched to any gene: 14. The CDR3 runs 13 residues. Isolating PBMCs gave at least 6 million of these cells per sample. Notes on this clonotype: Antigen unknown.

A second PCR of roughly 7 to 11 cycles used a sample-barcoded 5' primer and a J-beta primer mix. The template-switch adaptor was a 5' adaptor with 12 random nucleotides. It tagged each cDNA molecule. Each CDR3 protein is one row after TCRdb ran MiXCR on the 5' RACE reads. The sample holds over a million distinct CDR3 sequences, around 59% seen once. Material: blood. The chain joins TRBV15 to TRBJ2-1, with 8 nucleotides matching TRBD2. This receptor was taken from a man between 18 and 35 years old in good health. This CDR3 reads CATTSGTRGVPFF. CDR3 bases: TGTGCCACCACCAGCGGGACGCGGGGGGTTCCGTTCTTC.